The 18 T cell receptor beta chains listed next were all sequenced from one sample in a study of graft-versus-host responses after intestinal transplantation. Approximately 200,000 CFSE-labeled responder cells were plated with approximately 200,000 irradiated, violet-dye-labeled stimulator cells. Produced via immunoSEQ multiplex PCR; TCRdb's table is partial and in-frame only. Of roughly 20,000 clones in the sample, roughly 41% were seen once. This specimen consisted of alloreactive CD8+ T cells from a mixed lymphocyte reaction culture, obtained before intestinal transplant. Subset defined: CFSE-low proliferating T cells sorted from roughly six-day pre-transplant mixed lymphocyte reaction (GvH or HvG direction). The receptors shown here come from a human patient who received an intestinal transplant.

The rearrangement joins TRBV28 to TRBJ1-2, with D possibly matching TRBD1 (5 bases). The CDR3 covers 15 residues. V was clipped by 4 bases and J by 4 bases, with 16 bases between them. Germline V gene data show CDR1 as MDHEN and CDR2 as SYDVKM. DNA of the CDR3: TGTGCCAGCAGTTCTGGAAAGGGGCTGACCTATGGCTACACCTTC. As protein: CASSSGKGLTYGYTF.

The chain employs TRBV10-1 and TRBJ1-2; the D is unclear. V was cut by 2 bases and J by 2 bases, with 6 bases left in between. Looked up from germline, CDR1 is WNHNN and CDR2 is SYGVQD (reference sequence). This CDR3 has 13 amino acids. The CDR3 here is CASSETGNYGYTF. As DNA, the CDR3 is TGCGCCAGCAGTGAGACGGGAAACTATGGCTACACCTTC.

As to this clone: Sequence at one end of the junction differs from germline and may be a read error. This chain links TRBV7-7 with TRBJ1-1; possible D gene TRBD1, 6 bases. The CDR3 contains 15 residues. Looked up from germline, CDR1 is SSHAT and CDR2 is FNYEAQ (reference sequence). This chain's CDR3 is CASSPRGQPPYEAFF. DNA of the CDR3: TGTGCTAGCAGCCCCCGAGGACAGCCTCCTTATGAAGCTTTCTTT.

This clone has a handful of counts. The rearrangement uses TRBV7-6 and TRBJ2-7; D is ambiguous. The V gene's germline CDR1 is SGHVS and CDR2 FNYEAQ. The V and J ends lost 1 base and 7 bases respectively, with 11 bases between them. The CDR3 is 13 amino acids. The CDR3 here is CASSLDRNGEQYF. CDR3 nucleotides: TGTGCCAGCAGCTTAGACCGGAATGGGGAGCAGTACTTC.

The rearrangement links TRBV7-6 to TRBJ2-3, with 9 bases aligning to TRBD2. The CDR3 is 15 amino acids. V trimming: 2 bases; J trimming: 0 bases; junction bases outside the gene matches: 0. Germline V gene lookup returns CDR1 SGHVS and CDR2 FNYEAQ. In nucleotides, the CDR3 is TGTGCCAGCAGCTTAACTAGCGGGAGCACAGATACGCAGTATTTT. This codes for CASSLTSGSTDTQYF.

The rearrangement joins TRBV4-1 to TRBJ1-4; TRBD1 matches at 11 bases. This CDR3 contains 18 residues. With V trimmed by 4 bases and J by 7 bases, 14 bases remained unmatched. Per germline, CDR1 MGHRA and CDR2 YSYEKL. This CDR3 is CASSRDRNSGTGGEKLFF. Written as DNA, the CDR3 is TGCGCCAGCAGCCGAGATCGGAATTCCGGGACAGGGGGTGAAAAACTGTTTTTT.

This clone was seen a handful of times. V usage is TRBV9 and J usage is TRBJ1-3, with 9 bases that match TRBD1. The V gene's germline CDR1 is SGDLS and CDR2 YYNGEE. This CDR3 is 13 amino acids long. The trim removed 4 bases at V and 8 bases at J, leaving 4 bases unmatched. In DNA, the CDR3 is TGTGCCAGCAGCTCGACAGGGGGATACACCATATATTTT. As protein: CASSSTGGYTIYF.

This chain links TRBV5-1 with TRBJ2-7; 8 bases match TRBD1. V lost 4 bases to trimming and J lost 2 bases; unmatched junction nucleotides: 2. The germline gives CDR1 SGHRS, CDR2 YFSETQ. This CDR3 is built from 13 residues. The CDR3 spells CASSPTGAYEQYF. The CDR3 nucleotides are TGCGCCAGCAGCCCGACAGGGGCCTACGAGCAGTACTTC.

The chain employs TRBV19 and TRBJ1-2, with D unclear. The CDR3 runs to 10 residues. Germline lookup yields CDR1 LNHDA and CDR2 SQIVND (reference sequence). V lost 5 bases and J lost 4, with 2 bases in between. The CDR3 region has the DNA TGTGCCAGTAGTTCCTATGGCTACACCTTC. Protein sequence: CASSSYGYTF. Together with reference TRBV19 and TRBJ1-2, the CDR3 gives the full variable domain: DGGITQSPKYLFRKEGQNVTLSCEQNLNHDAMYWYRQDPGQGLRLIYYSQIVNDFQKGDIAEGYSVSREKKESFPLTVTSAQKNPTAFYLCASSSYGYTFGSGTRLTVV.

The J gene is TRBJ2-1, the V gene TRBV6-5, with D possibly TRBD2 on 5 matching bases. This CDR3 is 12 amino acids long. Between the trimmed V and J ends, which lost 6 bases and 9 bases, there was a span of 12 bases. The germline V gene has CDR1 MNHEY and CDR2 SVGAGI. CDR3 sequence reads: CASSHGVGEQFF. CDR3 bases: TGTGCCAGCAGCCACGGGGTCGGTGAGCAGTTCTTC.

This clone appeared a few times. The gene calls are TRBV6-5 and TRBJ1-2; D is possibly TRBD1 (5 bases). Germline values: CDR1 MNHEY, CDR2 SVGAGI. V was cut by 5 bases and J by 8 bases, with 18 bases left in between. The length of the CDR3 is 14 residues. Written as DNA, the CDR3 is TGTGCCAGCAGTGAACCCTGGGCCTGGGGCGGCTACACCTTC. Protein product: CASSEPWAWGGYTF.

This clone appeared a few times. The chain couples TRBV7-9 to TRBJ1-5, with D uncertain. This CDR3 has 12 residues. Deletions cut 3 bases from V and 6 bases from J, with 6 bases between. The germline V gene has CDR1 SEHNR and CDR2 FQNEAQ (reference sequence). CDR3 bases: TGTGCCAGCAGCTTGGGTATTCAGCCCCAGCATTTT. Its translation: CASSLGIQPQHF.

This chain uses TRBV28 with TRBJ1-5, with TRBD1 matching over 8 bases. The length of the CDR3 is 15 residues. CDR1 is MDHEN, CDR2 SYDVKM, per germline. With V trimmed by 6 bases and J by 6 bases, 10 bases remained unmatched. DNA for the CDR3: TGTGCCAGCAGCGAGGACAGGGAAATTGTTCAGCCCCAGCATTTT. This translates into CASSEDREIVQPQHF.

This chain uses TRBV4-1 with TRBJ1-2; tentatively, D is TRBD1 (6 bases). The CDR3 consists of 18 residues. Germline CDR1 is MGHRA and CDR2 is YSYEKL. V was shortened by 0 bases and J by 3 bases, with 20 bases between the two germline ends. The CDR3, as DNA: TGCGCCAGCAGCCAAGATCCGGGGGCAGCCTTGCACGACTATGGCTACACCTTC. Amino acids: CASSQDPGAALHDYGYTF.

The chain is built from TRBV4-2 and TRBJ2-1, with unresolved D. Germline V CDR1 and CDR2: LGHNA, YNFKEQ. CDR3 length: 12 amino acids. V was pared by 6 bases and J by 3 bases, with 6 bases between. CDR3 sequence (DNA): TGTGCCAGCAGAAACGGCTACAATGAGCAGTTCTTC. Translating gives CASRNGYNEQFF.

The chain combines TRBV25-1 with TRBJ2-3; 8 bases fit TRBD1. V dropped 0 bases and J dropped 2; count of bases not matched to a gene: 7. Per germline, CDR1 MGHDK and CDR2 SYGVNS. The CDR3 has 17 residues. The CDR3 is CASSEYPRTGSTDTQYF. The DNA of the CDR3 is TGTGCCAGCAGTGAATATCCTAGGACAGGGTCCACAGATACGCAGTATTTT.

The gene calls are TRBV4-2 and TRBJ1-2; 7 bases are shared with TRBD1. Germline V gene sequence: CDR1 LGHNA, CDR2 YNFKEQ. CDR3 size: 15 residues. J lost 0 bases, V lost 1 base, and 2 bases had no gene match. The CDR3 reads CASSQGGTANYGYTF. For the CDR3, the DNA is TGTGCCAGCAGCCAAGGGGGGACAGCTAACTATGGCTACACCTTC.

In its sample, this clone was seen a few times. The chain couples TRBV4-1 to TRBJ1-5, with TRBD1 matching over 7 bases. CDR3 length: 15 amino acids. Germline loops: CDR1 MGHRA, CDR2 YSYEKL. After removal of 1 base from V and 13 bases from J, the junction contained 13 bases not matched to a gene. Here the CDR3 reads CASSQVGTAFSRQHF. The CDR3 nucleotides are TGCGCCAGCAGCCAAGTCGGGACAGCCTTCAGCCGGCAGCATTTT.